This T cell receptor beta chain was sequenced for a study of CD4 T cells in relation to SARS-CoV-2 and coronaviruses. Study-wide background: After 10 days of antigen culture, PBMC TCR beta CDR3s were sequenced. Negative control cultures got HIV-1 Nef peptides or no peptide. The restricting HLA molecule for shared crossreactive spike epitopes was mapped. Study results and limitations: This crossreactivity analysis covered spike protein alone, no other viral proteins.

The protocol was immunoSEQ multiplex PCR, while the TCRdb copy is restricted to in-frame clones and leaves out a portion. The top ten clones hold around an eighth of a sample with about 22,000 clones, just under 75% of them seen once. Unexposed donor CD4+ T cells date from about 2011-2018, before the COVID-19 pandemic. The cells were cultured for about ten days before CD4+ T cells were isolated. On this clone: Antigen specificity is unknown.

CDR3 length equals 16 residues. The germline V gene encodes CDR1 WNHNN and CDR2 SYGVQD (reference sequence). Losses at the gene ends were 7 bases for V and 0 bases for J; bases not matched to a gene: 11. The V call is TRBV10-1, the J call TRBJ2-7; 8 bases match TRBD2. The specimen sequenced was CD4+ T cells from PBMCs, cultured in vitro. This clonotype was obtained from a human donor in good health. This CDR3 is CASIGLAGLSSYEQYF. Here the CDR3 DNA reads TGCGCCAGCATTGGGCTAGCGGGTCTCAGCTCCTACGAGCAGTACTTC.